This record covers a single T cell receptor (beta chain). Its matching antigen is unknown. The CDR3 length is 17 residues. Germline-derived CDR1 and CDR2 are MDHEN and SYDVKM. The J segment lost 4 bases and the V segment lost 7 bases, leaving 19 bases of the junction unmatched. This entry comes from a study of graft-versus-host responses after intestinal transplantation. Across the whole study: Uniformly, recipients were administered anti-thymocyte globulin induction with subsequent tacrolimus and steroids for around 3 years. General observations from the study: Peak circulating GvH clone levels tracked with early post-transplant HvG declines.

Sequencing used immunoSEQ multiplex PCR; TCRdb keeps in-frame clones, though not all of them. This table has more than 65,000 clones, around 90% appearing once. This clonotype was obtained from a human donor who received an intestinal transplant. This rearrangement joins TRBV28 to TRBJ2-7; TRBD1 agrees at 7 bases. Here the sequenced sample was unstimulated CD4+ T cells sorted from spleen or lymph node cells, taken before intestinal transplant. The CDR3 loop reads CASTPLTGLGETYEQYF. DNA of the CDR3: TGTGCCAGCACCCCCCTGACAGGGTTGGGAGAAACTTACGAGCAGTACTTC.